The following is a T cell receptor (beta chain) sequence with its context. The sample is drawn from a study of cytomegalovirus exposure and HLA in healthy donors. It was with 60 Vbeta and 13 Jbeta primers that the PCR ran. Measured with immunoSEQ multiplex PCR; TCRdb has only the in-frame clones, and not every one. The data hold 95,000 to 150,000 clones, with 75% to 90% observed a single time. The CDR3 length is 15 residues. Germline-derived CDR1 and CDR2 are MNHNS and SASEGT. V lost 4 bases and J lost 4, with 14 bases in between. The clonotype originates from a man aged 25 to 45 in good health and CMV-seronegative. This chain joins TRBV6-1 and TRBJ2-1; no clear D gene. The specimen sequenced was PBMCs. The DNA for the CDR3 is TGTGCCAGCAGTGGCAGACACTCCAGGTACAATGAGCAGTTCTTC. It specifies CASSGRHSRYNEQFF.